The rows below give T cell receptor beta chains drawn from one sample of a study of blood T cells in healthy people across ages. TCRdb re-called the 5' RACE reads with MiXCR, one entry per CDR3 protein. The repertoire holds over 700,000 distinct CDR3 sequences, with roughly 25% as singletons. These data are also associated with another study on T cells of mothers and their children.

Sequencing input: blood. The receptors shown here come from a boy between 10 and 17 years old in good health. Both conserved end residues are part of each CDR3.

>TRBV10-3
CAISEGQGANIQYF
>TRBV9
CASSPRLGTQEAFF
>TRBV6-2/TRBV6-3
CASSQTAQETQYF
>TRBV23-1
CASRPGPMMLFF
>TRBV20-1
CSALGTSNNEQFF
>TRBV7-9
CASSSLRRLEVYEQYF
>TRBV7-2
CASSLVATSNEQFF
>TRBV13
CASSIDLGNAFF
>TRBV24-1
CATSDLHGSVGAFF
>TRBV21-1
CASSSMRVSSEQYF
>TRBV7-8
CASSLALRAEQYF
>TRBV29-1
CSVVGLGSNYGYTF
>TRBV9
CASSGQGAIGETQYF
>TRBV29-1
CSVVRGEWGTDTQYF